This TCR beta chain stems from a study of blood T cell repertoires in COVID-19 (dated by TCRdb to 2018 to 2021). In terms of the full investigation: Samples from collaborators originated in the United States, Italy and Spain and spanned both the acute and convalescent phases of COVID-19. The material from the prospective study consisted of cDNA or gDNA derived from T cells, B-cell-depleted T cells, or PBMCs. A de-identified subject ID, COVID-19 status, age in years and sex were almost always included in the sample metadata. The repertoires were made available in a free public database intended to serve as a resource for research on the immune response to SARS-CoV-2. Deeply sampled blood TCRbeta repertoires from subjects exposed to, actively infected with, or recovered from COVID-19 were included in the dataset. The samples were drawn from two sources: the first 160 participants of the ongoing ImmuneRACE study, and fewer than 1,500 subjects contributed by 6 global collaborators. Where available, HLA class I and class II types were taken from metadata supplied by the sample provider and were not determined by assay-based typing. Study-wide conclusions, independent of this receptor: The amount of clinical and demographic metadata varied by source and participant and was provided uncurated.

Enrolling through a virtual design, the prospective study's participants ranged in age from roughly 18 to 100 years and lived across some 22 United States geographic areas. Cohort assignment in the prospective study relied on participant-reported clinical history from a screening survey and a study questionnaire. Recovered participants in ImmuneRACE Cohort 3 were defined as having two consecutive negative NP/OP PCR tests, clearance from a healthcare professional, or resolution of symptoms. In the prospective study, whole blood, serum and a nasopharyngeal or oropharyngeal swab were collected from each participant by mobile phlebotomists. Additional blood draws and questionnaires over an approximately 2-month period could optionally be provided by prospective study participants. Before DNA extraction, prospective study blood samples were shipped either frozen or at room temperature. A note on this clone: Its antigen specificity is not known. The input lacks base qualities; no much larger clone sits a single base away.

The V and J ends are trimmed by 4 bases and 3 bases, leaving 13 bases between them. The CDR3 measures 14 amino acids from cysteine to phenylalanine. Of all the DNA, just the CDR3 is kept, 42 bases in frame from base 1. CDR1 and CDR2 are read off the germline V gene (reference sequence) as SGHKS and YYEKEE. TCRbeta CDR3 regions were amplified from genomic DNA using the immunoSEQ Assay, a bias-controlled multiplex PCR. The source study handled its data this way. Within the assay, amplification of reference gene primers was used to estimate how many nucleated cells each sample contained. To quantify the absolute abundance of each unique TCRbeta CDR3 rearrangement, sequence reads were collapsed and filtered. For each sample, productive Simpson clonality was calculated by taking the square root of Simpson's diversity index across productive rearrangements. Entries here come from immuneACCESS through TCRdb and include only in-frame sequences with V and J called. Some clones fail to appear in such tables; in the studies checked, an unresolved V gene covers under half of the shortfall, and the cause of the remainder is unknown. The V and J calls and clone size are taken from that table; D and trimming were inferred from the DNA. The sample contains 150,000 to 200,000 clones, about 82% of them found a single time. Around 8.6% of the sample rests with the top ten.

Material: PBMCs or T cells enriched from blood (not recorded which). The sequence derives from a young woman who had recovered from COVID-19. The chain is made from TRBV5-5 and TRBJ1-2; too little of a D gene remains to name it. The DNA sequence is as follows: TGTGCCAGCAGCCCTACTGGGGAGCACTATGGCTACACCTTC. It specifies CASSPTGEHYGYTF.